The rows below give T cell receptor beta chains drawn from one sample of a study of cytotoxic CD8 clonotypes in ibrutinib-treated CLL. Using immunoSEQ multiplex PCR, the repertoire was profiled, and TCRdb retains in-frame clones only, with some absent. The table includes 15,000 to 20,000 clones, about 84% detected once. The sample here was PBMCs, taken before ibrutinib treatment. The receptors stem from a human donor with chronic lymphocytic leukemia. The CDR3 runs from the conserved cysteine through the conserved F or W. D genes are given only for firm matches. Clone size appears in some rows only: once, few, many, or a class for an expanded clone.

size: -
D: -
J: TRBJ2-7
V: TRBV6-5
DNA: TGTGCCAGCAGCCCCCAGGGGGGTGGGTACGAGCAGTACTTC
CDR3: CASSPQGGGYEQYF

size: -
D: -
J: TRBJ2-7
V: TRBV18
DNA: TGTGCCAGCTCACCACTCGAGGCCCACGAGCAGTACTTC
CDR3: CASSPLEAHEQYF

size: few
D: -
J: TRBJ1-6
V: TRBV14
DNA: TGTGCCAGCAGCCAAGAGGCCATCAATTCACCCCTCCACTTT
CDR3: CASSQEAINSPLHF

size: -
D: TRBD1
J: TRBJ1-6
V: TRBV19
DNA: TGTGCCAGTAGGTCCGGGACAGGGGCCTCTAATTCACCCCTCCACTTT
CDR3: CASRSGTGASNSPLHF

size: few
D: -
J: TRBJ2-4
V: TRBV27
DNA: TGTGCCAGCAGTTTAAAGGGGCCAGGGCTCGTAGCGGCCAAAAACATTCAGTACTTC
CDR3: CASSLKGPGLVAAKNIQYF

size: -
D: TRBD1
J: TRBJ1-3
V: TRBV28
DNA: TGTGCCAGCTACCGACAGGGGGGCTATGGAAACACCATATATTTT
CDR3: CASYRQGGYGNTIYF

size: few
D: -
J: TRBJ2-5
V: TRBV15
DNA: TGTGCCACTTGGGGAGTGCAGGACAATCAAGAGACCCAGTACTTC
CDR3: CATWGVQDNQETQYF

size: -
D: -
J: TRBJ2-7
V: TRBV28
DNA: TGTGCCAGCAGTTTGGCCGGGGAGGCGGACGAGCAGTACTTC
CDR3: CASSLAGEADEQYF

size: once
D: -
J: TRBJ2-7
V: TRBV6-6
DNA: TGTGCCAGCAGTTACTCTGGGTCCGACTACGAGCAGTACTTC
CDR3: CASSYSGSDYEQYF

size: -
D: -
J: TRBJ1-2
V: TRBV19
DNA: TGTGCCAGTAGTATTTCTTCGGGGGGCGGACTACGTAACTATGGCTACACCTTC
CDR3: CASSISSGGGLRNYGYTF

size: once
D: -
J: TRBJ1-2
V: TRBV6-1
DNA: TGTGCCAGCAGTCAACAGGGCTATGGCTACACCTTC
CDR3: CASSQQGYGYTF

size: -
D: TRBD1
J: TRBJ1-1
V: TRBV28
DNA: TGTGCCAGCAGCAAGACAGGGCGCCCTGAAGCTTTCTTT
CDR3: CASSKTGRPEAFF

size: -
D: -
J: TRBJ2-5
V: TRBV6-4
DNA: TGTGCCAGCAGTGAGTCGGAGGGGGCTGAGACCCAGTACTTC
CDR3: CASSESEGAETQYF

size: -
D: -
J: TRBJ2-5
V: TRBV18
DNA: TGTGCCAGCTCACCACTCCCAGGGTCTGAGACCCAGTACTTC
CDR3: CASSPLPGSETQYF

size: -
D: TRBD1
J: TRBJ2-5
V: TRBV4-1
DNA: TGCGCCAGCAGCCACACCTACGAAGGGACAGGGTGGCAAGAGACCCAGTACTTC
CDR3: CASSHTYEGTGWQETQYF

size: -
D: -
J: TRBJ2-1
V: TRBV25-1
DNA: TGTGCCAGCAGTGAATTCAAGGGTCATACCAATGAGCAGTTCTTC
CDR3: CASSEFKGHTNEQFF

size: -
D: -
J: TRBJ2-1
V: TRBV7-2
DNA: TGTGCCAGCAGCTCCCCACCCCCACCGGGACCGTCCAATAGGGAGCAGTTCTTC
CDR3: CASSSPPPPGPSNREQFF

size: -
D: TRBD1
J: TRBJ1-6
V: TRBV7-2
DNA: TGTGCCAGCAGCTTAGATGGGACAGGGACTTCACCCCTCCACTTT
CDR3: CASSLDGTGTSPLHF

size: -
D: -
J: TRBJ1-1
V: TRBV27
DNA: TGTGCCAGCAGTGCCCCGGGGAGGGGGTACACTGAAGCTTTCTTT
CDR3: CASSAPGRGYTEAFF

size: -
D: TRBD1
J: TRBJ1-3
V: TRBV2
DNA: TGTGCCAGCAGTCGGGACAGGGCGGCTGGAAACACCATATATTTT
CDR3: CASSRDRAAGNTIYF

size: once
D: -
J: TRBJ1-2
V: TRBV6-1
DNA: TGTGCCAGCAGTGAAGCTGCCTCCGGGGGTGGCTACACCTTC
CDR3: CASSEAASGGGYTF

size: few
D: TRBD1
J: TRBJ2-5
V: TRBV7-2
DNA: TGTGCCAGCAGCTGGAACAGGGGCCAAGAGACCCAGTACTTC
CDR3: CASSWNRGQETQYF

size: -
D: -
J: TRBJ2-5
V: TRBV5-6
DNA: TGTGCCAGCAGCATAGAAGAGACCCAGTACTTC
CDR3: CASSIEETQYF

size: once
D: TRBD1
J: TRBJ2-2
V: TRBV11-2
DNA: TGTGCCAGCAGCTCGGACAGGGTAGTCGGGGAGCTGTTTTTT
CDR3: CASSSDRVVGELFF

size: once
D: -
J: TRBJ2-3
V: TRBV19
DNA: TGTGCCAGTAGTTTAGGTTATAGCACAGATACGCAGTATTTT
CDR3: CASSLGYSTDTQYF

size: -
D: -
J: TRBJ2-1
V: TRBV5-1
DNA: TGCGCCAGCAGCCTTCGGGGGGCCGGGGAGTACAATGAGCAGTTCTTC
CDR3: CASSLRGAGEYNEQFF

size: -
D: -
J: TRBJ2-7
V: TRBV7-2
DNA: TGTGCCAGCAGCCAGGGACGCCAAGTGTTCTCCTACGGGCAGTACTTC
CDR3: CASSQGRQVFSYGQYF

size: medium-sized
D: TRBD1
J: TRBJ2-3
V: TRBV9
DNA: TGTGCCAGCAGCGCGTGGGACAGTGCTGCGGCCACGCAGTATTTT
CDR3: CASSAWDSAAATQYF

size: -
D: -
J: TRBJ1-5
V: TRBV19
DNA: TGTGCCAGTACCCTAGGAGGGGGACAGCCCCAGCATTTT
CDR3: CASTLGGGQPQHF